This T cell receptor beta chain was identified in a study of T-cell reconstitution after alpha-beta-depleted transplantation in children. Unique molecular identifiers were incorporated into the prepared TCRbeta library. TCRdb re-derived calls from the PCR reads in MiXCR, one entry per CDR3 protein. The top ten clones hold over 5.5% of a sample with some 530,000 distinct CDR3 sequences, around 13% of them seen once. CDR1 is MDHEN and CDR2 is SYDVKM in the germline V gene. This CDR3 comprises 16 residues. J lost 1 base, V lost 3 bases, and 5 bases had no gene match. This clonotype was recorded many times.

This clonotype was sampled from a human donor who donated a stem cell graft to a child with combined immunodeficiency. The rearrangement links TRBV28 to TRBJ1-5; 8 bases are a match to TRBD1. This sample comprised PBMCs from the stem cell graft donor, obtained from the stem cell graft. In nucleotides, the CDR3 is TGTGCCAGCAGTTTTCTGGACAGGGCCAGCAATCAGCCCCAGCATTTT. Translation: CASSFLDRASNQPQHF.